The next 20 T cell receptor beta chains were all read from a single sample in a study of cytomegalovirus exposure and HLA in healthy donors (TCRdb year 2017). The library was produced with the immunoSEQ multiplex PCR assay. For the multiplex PCR, a mixture combining 60 forward primers for TCR Vbeta segments and 13 reverse primers for TCR Jbeta segments was used. This is the immuneACCESS table as TCRdb keeps it, with only in-frame sequences that have V and J called. A part of the clones is gone; compared with another copy, unresolved V genes explain less than half, and the rest is unexplained. The sample contains roughly 160,000 clones, about 85% of them found a single time. The leading ten clones occupy around 2.5% of the sample. The source material was PBMCs. The receptor set was obtained from a man aged 30 to 45 in good health and CMV-seropositive.

This rearrangement joins TRBV7-2 to TRBJ2-5; possible D gene TRBD2, 6 bases. CDR3 length equals 14 residues. Germline V gives CDR1 SGHTA, CDR2 FQGNSA. V dropped 2 bases and J dropped 1 base, with 8 bases sitting between them. In DNA form, the CDR3 reads TGTGCCAGCAGCTTACGCGGGGTCCAAGAGACCCAGTACTTC. This gives the protein CASSLRGVQETQYF.

This clone was detected only once. The rearrangement links TRBV29-1 to TRBJ1-1; 11 nucleotides agree with TRBD1. Germline CDR1 is SQVTM and CDR2 is ANQGSEA. This CDR3 has 14 residues. V trimming: 7 bases; J trimming: 1 base; junction bases outside the gene matches: 5. In nucleotides, the CDR3 is TGCAGCGCCGGACAGGGGGCGACGAACACTGAAGCTTTCTTT. It is translated as CSAGQGATNTEAFF.

The chain links TRBV6-4 to TRBJ2-6, with D tentatively TRBD1 (6 bases). Trimming took 6 bases from V and 4 from J, leaving 10 bases between them. Germline assignment: CDR1 MRHNA and CDR2 SNTAGT. This CDR3 is 14 amino acids long. In DNA, the CDR3 is TGTGCCAGCAGACAGGGACCCGGGGCCAACGTCCTGACTTTC. Translated, it gives CASRQGPGANVLTF.

In the case of this clone: The same CDR3 can be traced to other DNA sequences in this sample. This chain connects TRBV5-1 to TRBJ1-5, with 9 bases that match TRBD1. The CDR3 runs to 15 residues. The germline V gene has CDR1 SGHRS and CDR2 YFSETQ. Trimming at V came to 0 bases and at J to 2 bases, leaving 0 bases not matched to a gene. CDR3 DNA: TGCGCCAGCAGCTTGGGACAGGGGGGCAATCAGCCCCAGCATTTT. Translating it yields CASSLGQGGNQPQHF.

The chain combines TRBV7-9 with TRBJ2-1; 7 bases agree with TRBD2. The CDR3 sequence is 16 residues long. J lost 0 bases, V lost 1 base, and 3 bases had no gene match. Germline assignment: CDR1 SEHNR and CDR2 FQNEAQ (reference sequence). CDR3 sequence (DNA): TGTGCCAGCAGCTTAGTGGGCGGGAGCTCCTACAATGAGCAGTTCTTC. Translated: CASSLVGGSSYNEQFF.

The gene calls are TRBV4-2 and TRBJ1-5, with D tentatively TRBD1 (5 bases). V gave up 4 bases and J gave up 4 bases, with 14 bases separating them. Germline loops: CDR1 LGHNA, CDR2 YNFKEQ. The CDR3 is made up of 15 amino acids. The CDR3 sequence: CASSPTGGRNQPQHF. The CDR3 region has the DNA TGTGCCAGCAGCCCCACGGGGGGAAGGAATCAGCCCCAGCATTTT.

The V gene is TRBV7-8, the J gene TRBJ1-3, with D uncertain. Germline CDR1 SGHVS, CDR2 FQNEAQ. Trimming pared 5 bases from V and 1 base from J, leaving 15 bases between. This CDR3 is built from 16 residues. The chain's CDR3 is CASSVLPRGSGNTIYF. CDR3 coding DNA: TGTGCCAGCAGCGTTCTTCCTCGGGGATCTGGAAACACCATATATTTT.

This chain connects TRBV7-6 to TRBJ2-2; 8 bases map to TRBD2. Losses at the gene ends were 11 bases for V and 2 bases for J; bases not matched to a gene: 4. The CDR3 has 13 amino acids. The germline gives CDR1 SGHVS, CDR2 FNYEAQ. The CDR3 DNA follows: TGTGCCTCCGGGAGGGGAAACACCGGGGAGCTGTTTTTT. Translated, it gives CASGRGNTGELFF.

J is TRBJ2-7 and V is TRBV7-9; 10 nucleotides line up with TRBD2. V lost 5 bases to trimming and J lost 2 bases; unmatched junction nucleotides: 6. Germline CDR1 is SEHNR and CDR2 is FQNEAQ (reference sequence). The CDR3 is 15 residues long. CDR3 coding DNA: TGTGCCAGCAGCCCCCCGAGCGGGAGGGCCTACGAGCAGTACGTC. This codes for CASSPPSGRAYEQYV.

The chain is built from TRBV7-9 and TRBJ2-3, with D tentatively TRBD2 (6 bases). Trimming stripped 9 bases from V and 0 bases from J, with 22 bases between. Germline V CDR1 and CDR2: SEHNR, FQNEAQ (reference sequence). There are 17 residues in the CDR3. This CDR3 reads CASWGERAVPSTDTQYF. Written as DNA, the CDR3 is TGTGCCAGTTGGGGGGAGCGGGCCGTGCCTAGCACAGATACGCAGTATTTT.

A remark on this clone: Germline and junction disagree at one end, which may indicate a read error. The gene calls are TRBV7-7 and TRBJ2-3, with D possibly TRBD2 on 6 matching bases. The germline CDR1 and CDR2 sequences are SSHAT and FNYEAQ (reference sequence). The CDR3 extends over 16 amino acids. Written as DNA, the CDR3 is TGTGCTAGCAGCTTAGTGCCGGGGGAGGTGACAGATACGCAGTATTTT. It encodes CASSLVPGEVTDTQYF.

The J gene is TRBJ2-3, the V gene TRBV19; TRBD2 agrees at 11 bases. J was trimmed by 1 base and V by 5 bases; bases with no gene match: 11. This CDR3 spans 18 amino acids. The germline V gene encodes CDR1 LNHDA and CDR2 SQIVND (reference sequence). The CDR3 loop is CASSLPTWTSGRTDTQYF. The DNA for the CDR3 is TGTGCCAGTAGTCTACCAACTTGGACTAGCGGGCGCACAGATACGCAGTATTTT.

CDR3 sequence: CASSYLSGRGNEQFF. The CDR3 DNA sequence: TGTGCCAGCAGTTACCTTAGCGGGAGGGGTAATGAGCAGTTCTTC. This chain joins TRBV6-5 and TRBJ2-1, with 11 bases aligning to TRBD2. Looked up from germline, CDR1 is MNHEY and CDR2 is SVGAGI. This CDR3 has 15 residues. V lost 2 bases to trimming and J lost 7 bases; unmatched junction nucleotides: 4.

The chain links TRBV5-6 to TRBJ1-5; possibly TRBD1 for D (6 bases). V was pared by 5 bases and J by 0 bases, with 12 bases between. The CDR3 loop spans 15 amino acids. Per germline, CDR1 SGHDT and CDR2 YYEEEE. DNA for the CDR3: TGTGCCAGCAGACGGGGACAAAATAGCAATCAGCCCCAGCATTTT. Translating gives CASRRGQNSNQPQHF.

A single count supports this clone. The V and J genes are TRBV11-3 and TRBJ1-2; no reliable D call. V was cut by 5 bases and J by 1 base, with 14 bases left in between. In germline, CDR1 is SGHNT, CDR2 YENEEA. The CDR3 is 15 residues long. CDR3 nucleotides: TGTGCCAGCAGCCCCGGGTCGAGGAATAACTATGGCTACACCTTC. Protein sequence: CASSPGSRNNYGYTF. The entire variable domain, with the rest obtained from reference TRBV11-3 and TRBJ1-2, is as follows: EAGVVQSPRYKIIEKKQPVAFWCNPISGHNTLYWYLQNLGQGPELLIRYENEEAVDDSQLPKDRFSAERLKGVDSTLKIQPAELGDSAVYLCASSPGSRNNYGYTFGSGTRLTVV.

The V call is TRBV5-4, the J call TRBJ2-5; 8 bases match TRBD2. V was clipped by 1 base and J by 4 bases; unmatched bases: 6. CDR1 and CDR2 from the germline V gene are SGHNT and YYREEE (reference sequence). The CDR3 contains 15 residues. CDR3 bases: TGTGCCAGCAGCTTGTTCCGGGAGGGTTTAGAGACCCAGTACTTC. Translation: CASSLFREGLETQYF. Complete variable domain (other parts from reference TRBV5-4 and TRBJ2-5): ETGVTQSPTHLIKTRGQQVTLRCSSQSGHNTVSWYQQALGQGPQFIFQYYREEENGRGNFPPRFSGLQFPNYSSELNVNALELDDSALYLCASSLFREGLETQYFGPGTRLLVL.

The V and J genes are TRBV7-7 and TRBJ2-1, with TRBD2 matching over 9 bases. V shed 3 bases, J shed 9 bases, and the junction held 9 bases outside the gene matches. The germline V gene has CDR1 SSHAT and CDR2 FNYEAQ (reference sequence). CDR3 length equals 15 residues. The CDR3 sequence is CASSFFAGGPVEQFF. CDR3 nucleotide sequence: TGTGCCAGCAGCTTTTTTGCGGGAGGGCCCGTTGAGCAGTTCTTC.

The J gene is TRBJ2-5, the V gene TRBV27, with 12 nucleotides matching TRBD2. Germline V gene data show CDR1 as MNHEY and CDR2 as SMNVEV (reference sequence). V dropped 4 bases and J dropped 5; count of bases not matched to a gene: 11. The CDR3 has 17 amino acids. CDR3 DNA sequence: TGTGCCAGCAGTTCAAAACGACTAGCGGGAGAATCGGAGACCCAGTACTTC. Translated, it gives CASSSKRLAGESETQYF.

The chain couples TRBV11-1 to TRBJ2-3; 10 bases line up with TRBD2. Germline V lookup: CDR1 SGHAT, CDR2 FQDESV (reference sequence). The CDR3 covers 15 residues. The trim removed 2 bases at V and 4 bases at J, leaving 3 bases unmatched. DNA of the CDR3: TGTGCCAGCAGCTTAAGGCTAGCGGGAGCAGATACGCAGTATTTT. Translated: CASSLRLAGADTQYF.

The sample holds one count of this clone. This chain links TRBV6-5 with TRBJ2-7; TRBD1 aligns across 10 bases. CDR1 and CDR2 (germline): MNHEY, SVGAGI. The CDR3 length is 14 residues. The junction had 5 bases not matched to a gene; V was cut back by 2 bases and J by 7 bases. The CDR3 coding sequence is TGTGCCAGCAGTTACGGGGGACAGGGGTTTGAGCAGTACTTC. Protein: CASSYGGQGFEQYF.